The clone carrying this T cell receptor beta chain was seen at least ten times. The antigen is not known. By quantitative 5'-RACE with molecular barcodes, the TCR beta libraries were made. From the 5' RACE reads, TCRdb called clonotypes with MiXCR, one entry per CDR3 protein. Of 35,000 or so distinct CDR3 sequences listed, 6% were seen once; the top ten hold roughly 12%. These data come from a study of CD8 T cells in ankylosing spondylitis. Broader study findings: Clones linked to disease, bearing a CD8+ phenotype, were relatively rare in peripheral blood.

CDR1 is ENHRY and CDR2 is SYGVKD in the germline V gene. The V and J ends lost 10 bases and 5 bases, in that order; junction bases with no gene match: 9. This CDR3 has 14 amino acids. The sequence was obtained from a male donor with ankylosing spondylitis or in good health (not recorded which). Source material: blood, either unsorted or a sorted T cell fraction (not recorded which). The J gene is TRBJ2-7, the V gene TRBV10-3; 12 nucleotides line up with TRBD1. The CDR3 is CATQGTGGIDEQYF. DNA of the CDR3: TGTGCCACACAAGGGACAGGGGGCATCGACGAGCAGTACTTC.